This T cell receptor (beta chain) was found in a study of cytomegalovirus exposure and HLA in healthy donors. The overall study: HLA-typed donors contributed about 85 million unique TCRs, which were held in an early data release.

About this clone: The antigen is unknown.

Overall study findings and caveats: Later analysis demonstrated an association between a missense DCLRE1C variant and TCR beta V- and J-gene trimming. Available immune exposure information was restricted to CMV serostatus only. An analysis that was carried out later associated about 17,000 TCR beta sequences with HLA alleles at 0.05 false discovery rate.

Germline V gene data show CDR1 as MNHEY and CDR2 as SVGAGI. CDR3 length equals 14 residues. Deletions cut 5 bases from V and 4 bases from J, with 12 bases between. Primers: 60 Vbeta forward and 13 Jbeta reverse. The assay was immunoSEQ multiplex PCR, and TCRdb's table has in-frame clones only and misses some. The sample has around 230,000 clones, 82% seen once. The specimen sequenced was PBMCs. The chain joins TRBV6-5 to TRBJ1-5; possible D gene TRBD1, 6 bases. The sequence came from a man aged 35-49 years in good health and CMV-seropositive. The DNA of the CDR3 is TGTGCCAGCAGTGTACAGGGTGGGAATCAGCCCCAGCATTTT. Its translation: CASSVQGGNQPQHF.